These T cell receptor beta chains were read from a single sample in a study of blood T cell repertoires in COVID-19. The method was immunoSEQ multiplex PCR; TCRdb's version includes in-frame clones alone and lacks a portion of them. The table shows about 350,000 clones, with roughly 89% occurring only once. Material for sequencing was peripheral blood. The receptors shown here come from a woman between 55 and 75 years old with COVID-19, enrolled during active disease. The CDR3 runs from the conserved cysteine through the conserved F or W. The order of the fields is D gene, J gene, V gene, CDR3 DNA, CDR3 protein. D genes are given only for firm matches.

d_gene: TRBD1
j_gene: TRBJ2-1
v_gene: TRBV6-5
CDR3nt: TGTGCCAGCAGTTTAACCGGGACAGAGACCTACAATGAGCAGTTCTTC
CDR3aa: CASSLTGTETYNEQFF

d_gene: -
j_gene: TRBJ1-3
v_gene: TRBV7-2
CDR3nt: TGTGCCAGAAAACAGGGCTTGAACACCATATATTTT
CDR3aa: CARKQGLNTIYF

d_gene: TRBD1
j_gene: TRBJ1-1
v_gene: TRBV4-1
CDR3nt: TGCGCCAGCAGCCGAGGGACAGGGGGCATGAACACTGAAGCTTTCTTT
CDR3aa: CASSRGTGGMNTEAFF

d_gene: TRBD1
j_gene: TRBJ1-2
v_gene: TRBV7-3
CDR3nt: TGTGCCAGCAGCTTAGGGGGGACAGAACACACCTTC
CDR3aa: CASSLGGTEHTF

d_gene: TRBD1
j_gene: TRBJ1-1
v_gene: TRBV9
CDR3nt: TGTGCCAGCAGCGCCAGGGACAGACGGGACACTGAAGCTTTCTTT
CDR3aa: CASSARDRRDTEAFF

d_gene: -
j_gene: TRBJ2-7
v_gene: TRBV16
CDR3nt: TGTGCCAGCAGCCGACAGGACTCGAGCTCCTACGAGCAGTACTTC
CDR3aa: CASSRQDSSSYEQYF

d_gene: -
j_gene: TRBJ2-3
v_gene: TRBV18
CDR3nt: TGTGCCAGCCAACGCAGTATGGGGGAGGCGCAGTATTTT
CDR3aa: CASQRSMGEAQYF

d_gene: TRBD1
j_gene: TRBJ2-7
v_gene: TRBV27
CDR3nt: TGTGCCAGCAGTTTGGGACAGGGTTGGGACGAGCAGTACTTC
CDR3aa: CASSLGQGWDEQYF

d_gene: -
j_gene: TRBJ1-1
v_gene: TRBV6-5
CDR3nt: TGTGCCCTTGCCGGCCAGCGGAACCTTAACACTGAAGCTTTCTTT
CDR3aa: CALAGQRNLNTEAFF

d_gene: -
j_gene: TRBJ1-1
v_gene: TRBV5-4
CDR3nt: TGTGCCAGCAGCTTGGCCTACAGACTGAACACTGAAGCTTTCTTT
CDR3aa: CASSLAYRLNTEAFF